Listed here are 28 T cell receptor beta chains from one sample, sequenced in a study of shared clonotypes between healthy human individuals. The repertoire was sequenced with immunoSEQ multiplex PCR; TCRdb's copy has only in-frame clones and lacks some. The sample includes roughly 2,300,000 clones, around 90% of them seen just once. The sequenced sample was naive CD4+ T cells from PBMCs. Stated subset: CD45RA+ positively selected. These receptors were taken from a man between 18 and 35 years old in good health. Some clones in this sample may be carry-over from other donors' samples.

The chain employs TRBV7-6 and TRBJ1-3; 7 bases are a match to TRBD1. From germline, CDR1 is SGHVS and CDR2 FNYEAQ. The trim removed 5 bases at V and 0 bases at J, leaving 7 bases unmatched. The CDR3 contains 16 residues. The CDR3 here is CASSRGQPFSGNTIYF. CDR3 sequence (DNA): TGTGCCAGCAGCCGGGGACAGCCATTCTCTGGAAACACCATATATTTT. The whole variable domain, remainder taken from reference TRBV7-6 and TRBJ1-3, is GAGVSQSPRYKVTKRGQDVALRCDPISGHVSLYWYRQALGQGPEFLTYFNYEAQQDKSGLPNDRFSAERPEGSISTLTIQRTEQRDSAMYRCASSRGQPFSGNTIYFGEGSWLTVV.

The rearrangement links TRBV19 to TRBJ2-3; no clear D gene. Per germline, CDR1 LNHDA and CDR2 SQIVND (reference sequence). Trimming cost V 3 bases and J 2 bases, with 12 bases left between them. CDR3 size: 15 residues. Here the CDR3 reads CASSIYWHPTDTQYF. The CDR3 DNA follows: TGTGCCAGTAGTATCTACTGGCATCCCACAGATACGCAGTATTTT.

The J gene is TRBJ2-1, the V gene TRBV12-5; 7 positions agree with TRBD2. CDR1 and CDR2 (germline): LGHNT, FRNRAP. Losses at the gene ends were 0 bases for V and 5 bases for J; bases not matched to a gene: 10. CDR3 size: 17 residues. The CDR3 bases are TGTGCTAGTGGTTTGGTAACTAGGTCGGGAGGTCACAATGAGCAGTTCTTC. Encoded protein: CASGLVTRSGGHNEQFF.

A few counts support this clone. The J gene is TRBJ1-1, the V gene TRBV2; the match to TRBD1 covers 9 bases. The CDR3 covers 12 residues. CDR1 is SNHLY and CDR2 is FYNNEI in the germline V gene. The trim removed 5 bases at V and 6 bases at J, leaving 1 base unmatched. The CDR3 is CASSRQGAEAFF. CDR3 nucleotide sequence: TGTGCCAGCAGTCGACAGGGGGCTGAAGCTTTCTTT.

The count of this clone is one. The chain uses TRBV7-7 and TRBJ2-1; TRBD2 agrees at 7 bases. The CDR3 spans 15 residues. Germline V gives CDR1 SSHAT, CDR2 FNYEAQ (reference sequence). V was clipped by 5 bases and J by 0 bases; unmatched bases: 4. The CDR3 loop reads CASSASGNSYNEQFF. The DNA for the CDR3 is TGTGCCAGCAGCGCAAGCGGGAACTCCTACAATGAGCAGTTCTTC.

The chain employs TRBV28 and TRBJ2-7; D not certain. The CDR3 contains 12 residues. CDR1 is MDHEN, CDR2 SYDVKM, per germline. V lost 8 bases to trimming and J lost 0 bases, with 8 bases between them. CDR3 bases: TGTGCCAGCGCCCCTCCCTCCTACGAGCAGTACTTC. Its protein is CASAPPSYEQYF.

V gene TRBV28 combines with J gene TRBJ1-2, with TRBD1 identical over 10 bases. The germline V gene encodes CDR1 MDHEN and CDR2 SYDVKM. The CDR3 loop spans 15 amino acids. The V and J ends lost 6 bases and 3 bases, in that order; junction bases with no gene match: 7. In DNA, the CDR3 is TGTGCCAGCAGATCTACCGGGACAGGGGACTATGGCTACACCTTC. Its translation is CASRSTGTGDYGYTF.

This CDR3 reads CASSWTGGGGGGELFF. CDR3 bases: TGTGCCAGCAGCTGGACAGGGGGCGGTGGTGGCGGGGAGCTGTTTTTT. The rearrangement joins TRBV7-3 to TRBJ2-2; 11 bases fit TRBD1. The V and J ends lost 4 bases and 7 bases, in that order; junction bases with no gene match: 8. CDR3 length: 16 residues. Germline V gene lookup returns CDR1 SGHTA and CDR2 FQGTGA.

This clone was detected only once. The chain uses TRBV7-2 and TRBJ2-3; D perhaps matches TRBD2 (6 bases). Trimming left V 5 bases short and J 2 bases short, with 14 bases between. The CDR3 loop spans 15 amino acids. Per germline, CDR1 SGHTA and CDR2 FQGNSA. CDR3 protein: CASSPWGGNTDTQYF. CDR3 sequence (DNA): TGTGCCAGCAGCCCCTGGGGCGGGAACACAGATACGCAGTATTTT.

This clone appeared a single time. The V gene is TRBV6-5, the J gene TRBJ2-7; no clear D. Looked up from germline, CDR1 is MNHEY and CDR2 is SVGAGI. There are 13 residues in the CDR3. V was cut by 2 bases and J by 2 bases, with 7 bases left in between. The CDR3 loop is CASSYKDTYEQYF. CDR3 sequence (DNA): TGTGCCAGCAGTTACAAGGATACCTACGAGCAGTACTTC.

The rearrangement links TRBV13 to TRBJ2-1; no firm D call. Trimming removed 6 bases from V and 9 bases from J, with 15 bases in between. Germline V gene data show CDR1 as PRHDT and CDR2 as FYEKMQ (reference sequence). The CDR3 is 13 residues long. The CDR3 spells CASRDTGLSEQFF. The CDR3 DNA sequence: TGTGCCAGCAGGGATACCGGCTTGAGTGAGCAGTTCTTC.

V gene TRBV11-3 combines with J gene TRBJ2-3; 10 bases are a match to TRBD2. The germline V gene has CDR1 SGHNT and CDR2 YENEEA. This CDR3 has 18 amino acids. The V and J ends lost 2 bases and 1 base, in that order; junction bases with no gene match: 9. CDR3 in amino acids: CASSLSVAGGGGTDTQYF. The CDR3 DNA follows: TGTGCCAGCAGCTTATCGGTAGCGGGAGGAGGAGGCACAGATACGCAGTATTTT.

The chain carries TRBV5-1 and TRBJ2-2; TRBD1 matches at 9 bases. CDR1 is SGHRS and CDR2 is YFSETQ in the germline V gene. V lost 4 bases to trimming and J lost 6 bases; unmatched junction nucleotides: 4. The CDR3 runs 14 residues. CDR3 region: CASSPWTGAGELFF. The CDR3 nucleotides read TGCGCCAGCAGCCCCTGGACAGGGGCCGGGGAGCTGTTTTTT.

As to this clone: Other DNA sequences in this sample translate to the same CDR3. This chain connects TRBV5-1 to TRBJ2-7; 8 positions agree with TRBD1. This CDR3 contains 15 residues. J gave up 1 base and V 0 bases, and 3 bases lay outside the gene matches. Germline V CDR1 and CDR2: SGHRS, YFSETQ. The CDR3 DNA follows: TGCGCCAGCAGCTTGGGGACAGGGAGGTCCTACGAGCAGTACTTC. As protein: CASSLGTGRSYEQYF.

The V and J genes are TRBV5-1 and TRBJ1-2; D is unclear. The CDR3 spans 16 residues. Germline V lookup: CDR1 SGHRS, CDR2 YFSETQ. Trimming cost V 0 bases and J 3 bases, with 15 bases left between them. The CDR3 nucleotides are TGCGCCAGCAGCTTGGTCCAAGATTACCAAGACTATGGCTACACCTTC. Its translation is CASSLVQDYQDYGYTF.

The chain couples TRBV15 to TRBJ1-1; 9 bases agree with TRBD1. The CDR3 is made up of 15 amino acids. Germline values: CDR1 LNHNV, CDR2 YYDKDF (reference sequence). Unmatched junction bases numbered 8, after V lost 6 bases and J lost 3 bases. DNA of the CDR3: TGTGCCACCAGTAGATACAGGGGGCTCGACACTGAAGCTTTCTTT. This sequence encodes CATSRYRGLDTEAFF.

The rearrangement links TRBV27 to TRBJ1-2; D may be TRBD1 (6 bases). V was shortened by 3 bases and J by 4 bases, with 12 bases between the two germline ends. This CDR3 is 14 amino acids long. CDR1 is MNHEY and CDR2 is SMNVEV in the germline V gene (reference sequence). CDR3 sequence: CASSFRGEGYGYTF. DNA for the CDR3: TGTGCCAGCAGTTTCAGGGGTGAGGGCTATGGCTACACCTTC.

The chain has TRBV28 and TRBJ1-5, with D possibly matching TRBD1 (6 bases). This CDR3 is 14 amino acids long. V lost 7 bases to trimming and J lost 7 bases, with 17 bases between them. Germline lookup yields CDR1 MDHEN and CDR2 SYDVKM. CDR3 region: CASKQQGTWQPQHF. CDR3 nucleotide sequence: TGTGCCAGCAAACAACAGGGCACCTGGCAGCCCCAGCATTTT.

As for this clone: The sample holds other DNA sequences that translate to the same CDR3. This rearrangement joins TRBV20-1 to TRBJ2-1; D not resolved. This CDR3 is 10 amino acids long. V was shortened by 5 bases and J by 4 bases, with 3 bases between the two germline ends. Germline CDR1 DFQATT, CDR2 SNEGSKA (reference sequence). CDR3 loop: CSAAYNEQFF. As DNA, the CDR3 is TGCAGTGCTGCATACAATGAGCAGTTCTTC.

J is TRBJ2-7 and V is TRBV5-1; 9 bases fit TRBD1. The length of the CDR3 is 14 residues. The germline V gene encodes CDR1 SGHRS and CDR2 YFSETQ. V gave up 3 bases and J gave up 2 bases; unmatched junction bases: 3. CDR3 sequence (DNA): TGCGCCAGCAGCTCGGACAGGGGCGCCTACGAGCAGTACTTC. Amino acids: CASSSDRGAYEQYF.

The chain carries TRBV18 and TRBJ1-1, with 8 bases aligning to TRBD1. J was trimmed by 6 bases and V by 2 bases; bases with no gene match: 14. This CDR3 comprises 17 residues. CDR1 is KGHSH, CDR2 LQKENI, per germline. The chain's CDR3 is CASSPKAGGTPGSEAFF. CDR3 nucleotides: TGTGCCAGCTCACCAAAGGCAGGGGGCACGCCGGGCTCTGAAGCTTTCTTT.

This chain links TRBV5-5 with TRBJ2-5, with 7 bases lining up with TRBD2. Per germline, CDR1 SGHKS and CDR2 YYEKEE (reference sequence). J lost 5 bases, V lost 6 bases, and 13 bases had no gene match. The CDR3 length is 15 residues. The CDR3 protein is CASTRFDGGSETQYF. Written as DNA, the CDR3 is TGTGCCAGCACCAGGTTCGACGGGGGGTCGGAGACCCAGTACTTC.

The V and J genes are TRBV20-1 and TRBJ1-2; TRBD1 agrees at 9 bases. This CDR3 region has 11 residues. Trimming cost V 4 bases and J 8 bases; bases outside gene matches: 2. In germline, CDR1 is DFQATT, CDR2 SNEGSKA (reference sequence). The CDR3 nucleotides are TGCAGTGCTAAGACAGGGGGAGGCTACACCTTC. Protein sequence: CSAKTGGGYTF.

This rearrangement joins TRBV30 to TRBJ1-5; 8 positions agree with TRBD1. CDR1 GTSNPN and CDR2 SVGIG come from the germline V gene (reference sequence). The V and J ends lost 3 bases and 7 bases, in that order; junction bases with no gene match: 14. The CDR3 totals 16 residues. The DNA of the CDR3 is TGTGCCTGGAGCTCACTAACAGGGGGAATTATGCAGCCCCAGCATTTT. It specifies CAWSSLTGGIMQPQHF.

This sequence joins TRBV18 and TRBJ1-1; a weak D match, TRBD1 (6 bases). Between the trimmed V and J ends, which lost 6 bases and 10 bases, there was a span of 21 bases. Germline CDR1 KGHSH, CDR2 LQKENI. CDR3 length: 14 amino acids. The CDR3 DNA follows: TGTGCCAGCTCCCCTTTGAGGGGGGCGGAGGGAGCTTTCTTT. This translates into CASSPLRGAEGAFF.

On this clone itself: The sample carries other DNA sequences with the same CDR3. The chain recombines TRBV9 with TRBJ2-1, with 8 bases lining up with TRBD2. There are 15 residues in the CDR3. Per germline, CDR1 SGDLS and CDR2 YYNGEE. V shed 3 bases, J shed 0 bases, and the junction held 2 bases outside the gene matches. CDR3 protein: CASSESGSSYNEQFF. CDR3 DNA sequence: TGTGCCAGCAGCGAGAGCGGGAGCTCCTACAATGAGCAGTTCTTC.

The genes are TRBV18 and TRBJ2-2, with TRBD2 matching over 7 bases. With 2 bases clipped from V and 6 bases from J, the junction kept 12 bases outside the gene matches. This CDR3 comprises 17 residues. CDR1 and CDR2 from the germline V gene are KGHSH and LQKENI. In DNA, the CDR3 is TGTGCCAGCTCACCAATTCAGGGCGGGAGTGCGCCCGGGGAGCTGTTTTTT. As protein: CASSPIQGGSAPGELFF.

The V and J genes are TRBV7-9 and TRBJ2-7, with 9 bases aligning to TRBD1. This CDR3 spans 14 amino acids. V trimming: 4 bases; J trimming: 3 bases; junction bases outside the gene matches: 4. CDR1 SEHNR and CDR2 FQNEAQ come from the germline V gene (reference sequence). This CDR3 reads CASSWTGAVYEQYF. The CDR3, as DNA: TGTGCCAGCAGCTGGACAGGGGCAGTCTACGAGCAGTACTTC.